This passage covers 21 T cell receptor beta chains from one sample sequenced in a study of blood T cell repertoires in COVID-19. Profiled with immunoSEQ multiplex PCR; TCRdb holds only in-frame clones, not every one. The top ten hold 1.5% to 2% of the sample, which has some 170,000 clones, approximately 88% seen once. Sequencing used peripheral blood. The receptors here all came from a woman in her forties or fifties with acute or convalescent COVID-19.

The sample holds a few counts of this clone. V is TRBV5-1 and J is TRBJ1-4, with D unclear. V was pared by 4 bases and J by 8 bases, with 15 bases between. Germline CDR1 is SGHRS and CDR2 is YFSETQ. The CDR3 is 14 residues long. CDR3: CASSLSDSPEKLFF. CDR3 bases: TGCGCCAGCAGCCTCTCAGACTCCCCAGAAAAACTGTTTTTT.

Only a few counts were recorded for this clone. The genes are TRBV30 and TRBJ1-1, with 7 bases lining up with TRBD1. This CDR3 has 13 amino acids. V was pared by 6 bases and J by 2 bases, with 6 bases of the junction left unmatched. From germline, CDR1 is GTSNPN and CDR2 SVGIG (reference sequence). Here the CDR3 DNA reads TGTGCCTGCAGCCGGGACAGCAACACTGAAGCTTTCTTT. Its translation is CACSRDSNTEAFF.

V and J are TRBV9 and TRBJ2-5, with TRBD2 identical over 7 bases. This CDR3 has 16 amino acids. The V gene end was trimmed by 0 bases and the J gene end by 4 bases; junction bases not matched to a gene: 9. Germline V gives CDR1 SGDLS, CDR2 YYNGEE. Here the CDR3 DNA reads TGTGCCAGCAGCGTAGACTGGGCAGGCGGGGGAGAGACCCAGTACTTC. Encoded protein: CASSVDWAGGGETQYF.

The rearrangement links TRBV12-3 or TRBV12-4 to TRBJ1-4; D is possibly TRBD1 (5 bases). CDR3 length: 13 residues. Between the trimmed V and J ends, which lost 2 bases and 8 bases, there was a span of 9 bases. The CDR3: CASSLLAGEKLFF. The CDR3 region has the DNA TGTGCCAGCAGTTTACTGGCAGGGGAAAAACTGTTTTTT.

On this clone itself: The sample holds other DNA sequences that translate to the same CDR3. The chain links TRBV3-1 (or the pseudogene TRBV3-2) to TRBJ2-3; no reliable D call. Germline assignment: CDR1 LGHDT and CDR2 YNNKEL (reference sequence). V was pared by 4 bases and J by 0 bases, with 2 bases between. CDR3 length: 12 residues. CDR3 DNA sequence: TGTGCCAGCAGCCCTAGCACAGATACGCAGTATTTT. Amino acids: CASSPSTDTQYF.

The chain couples TRBV24-1 to TRBJ2-5; tentatively, D is TRBD2 (6 bases). The V gene's germline CDR1 is KGHDR and CDR2 SFDVKD. This CDR3 has 16 residues. The V gene lost 0 bases and the J gene lost 1 base, with 11 bases spanning the gap. Here the CDR3 DNA reads TGTGCCACCAGTGATTTGGGTCCCGGGGGCCAAGAGACCCAGTACTTC. This sequence encodes CATSDLGPGGQETQYF.

This clone was detected a few times. The genes are TRBV6-5 and TRBJ1-1; D unresolved. From germline, CDR1 is MNHEY and CDR2 SVGAGI. The V gene lost 8 bases and the J gene lost 5 bases, with 12 bases spanning the gap. The CDR3 consists of 12 residues. CDR3 residues: CASGPLFTEAFF. CDR3 nucleotides: TGTGCCAGCGGGCCCCTATTTACTGAAGCTTTCTTT.

This chain links TRBV6-2 or TRBV6-3 with TRBJ2-3; 13 nucleotides match TRBD2. The CDR3 loop spans 14 amino acids. Germline V CDR1 and CDR2: MNHEY, SVGEGT. V lost 6 bases to trimming and J lost 11 bases; unmatched junction nucleotides: 8. The CDR3 here is CASSPTGTSGKQYF. In DNA, the CDR3 is TGTGCCAGCAGCCCAACGGGGACTAGCGGGAAGCAGTATTTT.

V gene TRBV9 combines with J gene TRBJ2-3, with TRBD2 matching 10 bases. The V and J ends lost 0 bases and 5 bases, in that order; junction bases with no gene match: 6. Looked up from germline, CDR1 is SGDLS and CDR2 is YYNGEE. The CDR3 runs to 16 residues. CDR3 coding DNA: TGTGCCAGCAGCGTAGATTTAGCGGGAGGTTTAGATACGCAGTATTTT. Encoded protein: CASSVDLAGGLDTQYF.

This clone was counted once. This rearrangement joins TRBV9 to TRBJ2-2, with D possibly being TRBD1 (5 bases). CDR3 length: 15 amino acids. The germline V gene has CDR1 SGDLS and CDR2 YYNGEE. V was shortened by 4 bases and J by 0 bases, with 10 bases between the two germline ends. DNA for the CDR3: TGTGCCAGCAGCCCGTCGACAGCGAACACCGGGGAGCTGTTTTTT. Protein sequence: CASSPSTANTGELFF. The variable domain in full, completed from reference TRBV9 and TRBJ2-2, reads DSGVTQTPKHLITATGQRVTLRCSPRSGDLSVYWYQQSLDQGLQFLIQYYNGEERAKGNILERFSAQQFPDLHSELNLSSLELGDSALYFCASSPSTANTGELFFGEGSRLTVL.

This sequence joins TRBV19 and TRBJ2-7; a weak D match, TRBD1 (7 bases). Looked up from germline, CDR1 is LNHDA and CDR2 is SQIVND (reference sequence). Trimming took off 3 bases at V and 3 bases at J, with 9 bases between the two ends. This CDR3 contains 13 residues. The CDR3 loop is CASSMQGGYEQYF. DNA of the CDR3: TGTGCCAGTAGTATGCAGGGGGGCTACGAGCAGTACTTC.

This sequence joins TRBV7-8 and TRBJ2-3; 10 positions agree with TRBD1. The CDR3 totals 15 residues. With V trimmed by 5 bases and J by 5 bases, 7 bases remained unmatched. Germline V CDR1 and CDR2: SGHVS, FQNEAQ. Here the CDR3 reads CASSTRTGGEDTQYF. CDR3 nucleotides: TGTGCCAGCAGCACGAGGACAGGGGGGGAAGATACGCAGTATTTT.

The J gene is TRBJ2-1, the V gene TRBV24-1, with a possible D match to TRBD1 (7 bases). The CDR3 covers 15 residues. In germline, CDR1 is KGHDR, CDR2 SFDVKD. Trimming took off 3 bases at V and 5 bases at J, with 13 bases between the two ends. The CDR3 sequence is CATSDASRGDNEQFF. As DNA, the CDR3 is TGTGCCACCAGTGATGCTAGCAGGGGGGACAATGAGCAGTTCTTC.

This sequence joins TRBV29-1 and TRBJ2-5; 8 bases fit TRBD1. The CDR3 consists of 12 residues. Germline loops: CDR1 SQVTM, CDR2 ANQGSEA. V gave up 7 bases and J gave up 7 bases; unmatched junction bases: 8. In DNA form, the CDR3 reads TGCAGCGCGAGGACAGGGTTCGGGACCCAGTACTTC. This sequence encodes CSARTGFGTQYF.

This chain uses TRBV6-4 with TRBJ2-1; 14 nucleotides line up with TRBD2. There are 18 residues in the CDR3. The V and J ends lost 2 bases and 9 bases, in that order; junction bases with no gene match: 12. Germline assignment: CDR1 MRHNA and CDR2 SNTAGT. The CDR3: CASSDQTTSGRAVGEQFF. CDR3 DNA: TGTGCCAGCAGTGACCAAACGACTAGCGGGAGGGCCGTGGGTGAGCAGTTCTTC.

The chain recombines TRBV5-1 with TRBJ2-1, with no clear D. Per germline, CDR1 SGHRS and CDR2 YFSETQ. Trimming removed 4 bases from V and 9 bases from J, with 11 bases in between. There are 12 residues in the CDR3. In nucleotides, the CDR3 is TGCGCCAGCAGCCTCGAGTATCGTGAGCAGTTCTTC. It specifies CASSLEYREQFF.

The genes are TRBV9 and TRBJ1-2; 10 nucleotides line up with TRBD1. There are 14 residues in the CDR3. Trimming at V came to 2 bases and at J to 5 bases, leaving 3 bases not matched to a gene. Germline V lookup: CDR1 SGDLS, CDR2 YYNGEE. The CDR3 is CASSVTGGAYGYTF. The CDR3 nucleotides read TGTGCCAGCAGCGTGACAGGGGGCGCGTATGGCTACACCTTC.

The V call is TRBV5-1, the J call TRBJ2-7; 7 bases line up with TRBD2. The CDR3 spans 14 residues. CDR1 SGHRS and CDR2 YFSETQ come from the germline V gene. Germline trimming cut 0 bases from V and 6 bases from J; bases unmatched to any gene: 6. Here the CDR3 reads CASSLGAGVREQYF. The CDR3, as DNA: TGCGCCAGCAGCTTGGGGGCGGGAGTACGCGAGCAGTACTTC.

The gene calls are TRBV3-1 (or the pseudogene TRBV3-2) and TRBJ2-3; possible D gene TRBD1, 5 bases. CDR3 length equals 17 residues. The germline V gene encodes CDR1 LGHDT and CDR2 YNNKEL (reference sequence). Between the trimmed V and J ends, which lost 0 bases and 2 bases, there was a span of 15 bases. CDR3 residues: CASSQDRGSPYTDTQYF. The CDR3, as DNA: TGTGCCAGCAGCCAAGATAGGGGTAGCCCCTACACAGATACGCAGTATTTT.

The V and J genes are TRBV5-4 and TRBJ2-2; 7 nucleotides line up with TRBD1. Germline assignment: CDR1 SGHNT and CDR2 YYREEE (reference sequence). V lost 3 bases to trimming and J lost 3 bases; unmatched junction nucleotides: 5. CDR3 length: 15 amino acids. CDR3 sequence (DNA): TGTGCCAGCAGCTCGAACACAGGGGACACCGGGGAGCTGTTTTTT. As protein: CASSSNTGDTGELFF. Combining the CDR3 with reference TRBV5-4 and TRBJ2-2 gives the whole variable domain ETGVTQSPTHLIKTRGQQVTLRCSSQSGHNTVSWYQQALGQGPQFIFQYYREEENGRGNFPPRFSGLQFPNYSSELNVNALELDDSALYLCASSSNTGDTGELFFGEGSRLTVL.

V usage is TRBV5-1 and J usage is TRBJ2-1, with 10 bases fitting TRBD1. With V trimmed by 7 bases and J by 2 bases, 9 bases remained unmatched. Germline assignment: CDR1 SGHRS and CDR2 YFSETQ. The CDR3 has 16 residues. The CDR3 DNA reads TGCGCCAGCCAAGAATGGGGGACAGGGGCCTACAATGAGCAGTTCTTC. This translates into CASQEWGTGAYNEQFF. Full variable domain (missing parts from reference TRBV5-1 and TRBJ2-1): KAGVTQTPRYLIKTRGQQVTLSCSPISGHRSVSWYQQTPGQGLQFLFEYFSETQRNKGNFPGRFSGRQFSNSRSEMNVSTLELGDSALYLCASQEWGTGAYNEQFFGPGTRLTVL.